One T cell receptor beta chain is described in this entry. Patients from Seattle were sampled longitudinally, starting during active infection. This CDR3 contains 19 residues. Germline CDR1 reads MNHNS; CDR2 reads SASEGT. Between the trimmed V and J ends, which lost 4 bases and 2 bases, there was a span of 25 bases. This entry belongs to a study of blood T cell repertoires in COVID-19. In the authors' workflow: Amplification from reference gene primers served as the basis for estimated nucleated cell counts. TCRdb's copy holds only in-frame clones and misses some; the assay was immunoSEQ multiplex PCR. From that table come the V and J calls and clone size; the DNA was used to work out D and trimming. This table holds about 50,000 clones, 80% to 90% found once.

The V call is TRBV6-1, the J call TRBJ2-3; tentative D call: TRBD2 (6 bases). Sequencing was done on a sample of peripheral blood. This receptor was identified in a woman aged 55-70 years with COVID-19, enrolled during active disease. This chain's CDR3 is CASSAAQANLGGDTDTQYF. As DNA, the CDR3 is TGTGCCAGCAGTGCTGCCCAAGCAAATTTGGGAGGAGACACAGATACGCAGTATTTT.